This T cell receptor (beta chain) was identified in a study of T cell repertoires in cytomegalovirus infection (dated by TCRdb to the late 2010s). Describing the broader study: The peptide stimulations were aimed at well-studied HLA-B-restricted epitopes as well as recently identified HLA-C-restricted CMV epitopes, whose presentation resists viral immunomodulation. Because public TCR beta signatures pointed to carriage of CMV infection together with the matching HLA type, the HLA type of each donor mattered for the analysis. Results and caveats for the whole study, not just this receptor: Carriers of CMV infection plus the relevant HLA type were discriminated by the cumulative frequency of public TCR beta family members in the study cohort and in an independent roughly 340-donor cohort. In the ex vivo response, HLA-C-restricted CMV-specific TCR beta clonotypes were dominant, and in two of eight donors the single most frequent clonotype came from this HLA-C-restricted group.

A note on this clonotype: Its cognate antigen has yet to be identified. One base away there is no much larger clone; base qualities are not given.

The sample's treatment or condition label, in plain terms: in vitro stimulation with specific CMV peptide epitopes to enrich CMV-specific T cells. The germline V end is reduced by 4 bases and the J end by 12 bases; junction bases left unmatched: 17. Per the germline V gene, MDHEN is the CDR1 and SYDVKM is the CDR2. The CDR3, cysteine through valine, is 16 amino acids long. Only the CDR3 portion is preserved as DNA: 48 bases, with reading frame beginning at the first base. TCRdb lists the instrument as Illumina HiSeq 1500. TCRdb reworked the public reads: Q25 trimming with fastp, MiXCR clone assembly, productive beta chains retained. Rows matching on CDR3 protein sequence are summarized as one entry with the most common DNA and genes. The sample records roughly 920,000 distinct CDR3 sequences, roughly 30% of which are singletons. Around 15% of the sample rests with the top ten.

This receptor was obtained from a human donor in good health (CMV status not recorded). Some clones in this sample may be carry-over from other donors' samples. This specimen was cultured CD8+ T cells from PBMCs, taken from culture after CMV antigen stimulation. The chain is encoded by TRBV28 joined to TRBJ2-7; TRBD1 matches 11 bases in the middle. The DNA is as follows: TGTGCCAGCAGTTCCCTCAGTCCACCGGGACAGGGGGAGTGGTACGTC. Translated, this gives CASSSLSPPGQGEWYV.